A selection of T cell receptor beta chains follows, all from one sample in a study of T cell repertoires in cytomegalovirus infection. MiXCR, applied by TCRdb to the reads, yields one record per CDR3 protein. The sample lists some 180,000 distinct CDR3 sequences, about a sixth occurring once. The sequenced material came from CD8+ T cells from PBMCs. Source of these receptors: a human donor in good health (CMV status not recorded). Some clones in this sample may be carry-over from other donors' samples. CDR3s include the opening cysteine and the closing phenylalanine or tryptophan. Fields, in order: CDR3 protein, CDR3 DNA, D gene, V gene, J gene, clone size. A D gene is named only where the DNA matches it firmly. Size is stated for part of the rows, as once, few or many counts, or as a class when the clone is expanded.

cdr3_aa: CASSQVQGQGTYEQYF
cdr3_nt: TGCGCCAGCAGCCAAGTCCAAGGACAGGGGACCTACGAGCAGTACTTC
d_call: TRBD1
v_call: TRBV4-1
j_call: TRBJ2-7
clone_size: few

cdr3_aa: CASRRPGGDTEAFF
cdr3_nt: TGTGCCAGCAGGCGTCCAGGGGGGGACACTGAAGCTTTCTTT
d_call: TRBD1
v_call: TRBV28
j_call: TRBJ1-1
clone_size: few

cdr3_aa: CASSGRDTLFGYTF
cdr3_nt: TGTGCCAGTAGTGGCCGGGATACTTTGTTTGGCTACACCTTC
d_call: -
v_call: TRBV19
j_call: TRBJ1-2
clone_size: once

cdr3_aa: CASTWTLRAPNSPLHF
cdr3_nt: TGTGCCAGCACTTGGACGTTGAGGGCCCCTAATTCACCCCTCCACTTT
d_call: -
v_call: TRBV12-3/TRBV12-4
j_call: TRBJ1-6
clone_size: -

cdr3_aa: CSAGTSGVSSYNEQFF
cdr3_nt: TGCAGTGCAGGGACTAGCGGGGTCAGCTCCTACAATGAGCAGTTCTTC
d_call: TRBD2
v_call: TRBV20-1
j_call: TRBJ2-1
clone_size: -

cdr3_aa: CASTSLLLDSPNEQFF
cdr3_nt: TGTGCCAGCACTTCTCTTCTCCTGGACAGTCCAAATGAGCAGTTCTTC
d_call: -
v_call: TRBV6-2/TRBV6-3
j_call: TRBJ2-1
clone_size: -

cdr3_aa: CASSWQVPGPYGYTF
cdr3_nt: TGTGCCAGCAGTTGGCAGGTGCCAGGTCCCTATGGCTACACCTTC
d_call: -
v_call: TRBV12-3/TRBV12-4
j_call: TRBJ1-2
clone_size: few

cdr3_aa: CASRQGKINSYNEQFF
cdr3_nt: TGTGCCAGCAGGCAGGGCAAGATTAACTCCTACAATGAGCAGTTCTTC
d_call: -
v_call: TRBV6-2/TRBV6-3
j_call: TRBJ2-1
clone_size: -

cdr3_aa: CSVGFDLLEQYF
cdr3_nt: TGCAGCGTTGGCTTCGATCTCCTAGAGCAGTACTTC
d_call: -
v_call: TRBV29-1
j_call: TRBJ2-7
clone_size: -

cdr3_aa: CASSLYPSPANYEQYF
cdr3_nt: TGTGCCAGCAGCTTATATCCTTCACCGGCCAACTACGAGCAGTACTTC
d_call: -
v_call: TRBV11-1
j_call: TRBJ2-7
clone_size: few

cdr3_aa: CASTLSFLDGYTF
cdr3_nt: TGTGCCAGCACCTTATCTTTCCTGGATGGCTACACCTTC
d_call: -
v_call: TRBV6-2/TRBV6-3
j_call: TRBJ1-2
clone_size: few

cdr3_aa: CASSFRTGSPYEQYF
cdr3_nt: TGTGCCAGCAGTTTTAGGACAGGGTCTCCCTACGAGCAGTACTTC
d_call: TRBD1
v_call: TRBV27
j_call: TRBJ2-7
clone_size: -

cdr3_aa: CASSLELAGGSGEQYF
cdr3_nt: TGTGCCAGCAGCTTAGAACTAGCGGGGGGGTCGGGTGAGCAGTACTTC
d_call: TRBD2
v_call: TRBV7-2
j_call: TRBJ2-7
clone_size: -

cdr3_aa: CASSLGAGEIRGYTF
cdr3_nt: TGTGCCAGCAGCTTAGGAGCGGGGGAAATCCGTGGCTACACCTTC
d_call: -
v_call: TRBV7-2
j_call: TRBJ1-2
clone_size: -

cdr3_aa: CASSYSLGEAFF
cdr3_nt: TGTGCCAGCAGTTACTCGCTGGGAGAAGCTTTCTTT
d_call: -
v_call: TRBV6-5
j_call: TRBJ1-1
clone_size: few

cdr3_aa: CASPAFHLNANTGELFF
cdr3_nt: TGTGCCAGCCCCGCCTTCCACCTCAACGCGAACACCGGGGAGCTGTTTTTT
d_call: -
v_call: TRBV28
j_call: TRBJ2-2
clone_size: few

cdr3_aa: CSADEGWEGYTF
cdr3_nt: TGCAGTGCCGACGAAGGATGGGAGGGCTACACCTTC
d_call: -
v_call: TRBV20-1
j_call: TRBJ1-2
clone_size: few

cdr3_aa: CSARDGPGAIFNEQFF
cdr3_nt: TGCAGTGCTAGAGATGGCCCGGGGGCCATCTTCAATGAGCAGTTCTTC
d_call: -
v_call: TRBV20-1
j_call: TRBJ2-1
clone_size: -

cdr3_aa: CASSPRLAGGPTGELFF
cdr3_nt: TGTGCCAGCAGCCCTCGACTAGCGGGGGGGCCTACCGGGGAGCTGTTTTTT
d_call: TRBD2
v_call: TRBV7-2
j_call: TRBJ2-2
clone_size: few

cdr3_aa: CASRPGGASFWDTEAFF
cdr3_nt: TGTGCCAGCAGGCCAGGGGGCGCGTCGTTTTGGGACACTGAAGCTTTCTTT
d_call: TRBD1
v_call: TRBV6-6
j_call: TRBJ1-1
clone_size: -

cdr3_aa: CASSPVSVYNEQFF
cdr3_nt: TGTGCCAGCAGCCCGGTGTCGGTCTACAATGAGCAGTTCTTC
d_call: -
v_call: TRBV7-9
j_call: TRBJ2-1
clone_size: -

cdr3_aa: CASSSLTGSPGSTDTQYF
cdr3_nt: TGTGCCAGCAGTTCTTTAACGGGGTCCCCAGGCAGCACAGATACGCAGTATTTT
d_call: -
v_call: TRBV6-2/TRBV6-3
j_call: TRBJ2-3
clone_size: few

cdr3_aa: CASSHQGQTGNQPQHF
cdr3_nt: TGTGCCAGCAGCCACCAGGGACAGACGGGCAATCAGCCCCAGCATTTT
d_call: TRBD1
v_call: TRBV28
j_call: TRBJ1-5
clone_size: -

cdr3_aa: CASSLAPRGGYTF
cdr3_nt: TGTGCCAGCAGCTTAGCCCCCAGAGGTGGCTACACCTTC
d_call: -
v_call: TRBV7-9
j_call: TRBJ1-2
clone_size: few

cdr3_aa: CASSPTTSPRSYEQYF
cdr3_nt: TGTGCCAGCAGCCCCACTACTTCGCCCCGGAGCTACGAGCAGTACTTC
d_call: -
v_call: TRBV7-8
j_call: TRBJ2-7
clone_size: -

cdr3_aa: CASSIGATAEAFF
cdr3_nt: TGTGCCAGTAGTATCGGGGCTACGGCTGAAGCTTTCTTT
d_call: -
v_call: TRBV19
j_call: TRBJ1-1
clone_size: -

cdr3_aa: CASRLTINTEAFF
cdr3_nt: TGTGCCAGTAGGCTGACAATCAACACTGAAGCTTTCTTT
d_call: -
v_call: TRBV19
j_call: TRBJ1-1
clone_size: few

cdr3_aa: CASSLGGPGSSYNEQFF
cdr3_nt: TGCGCCAGCAGCTTAGGCGGGCCCGGAAGCTCCTACAATGAGCAGTTCTTC
d_call: -
v_call: TRBV5-1
j_call: TRBJ2-1
clone_size: -

cdr3_aa: CASSRRGGERNEQFF
cdr3_nt: TGTGCCAGCAGCCGGCGGGGGGGCGAGCGCAATGAGCAGTTCTTC
d_call: TRBD2
v_call: TRBV7-8
j_call: TRBJ2-1
clone_size: few

cdr3_aa: CASSLEGRATYNSPLHF
cdr3_nt: TGTGCCAGCAGCTTAGAGGGCAGGGCGACCTATAATTCACCCCTCCACTTT
d_call: -
v_call: TRBV7-2
j_call: TRBJ1-6
clone_size: few

cdr3_aa: CASSPLEDEQFF
cdr3_nt: TGTGCCAGCAGCCCTCTTGAGGATGAGCAGTTCTTC
d_call: -
v_call: TRBV7-6
j_call: TRBJ2-1
clone_size: few

cdr3_aa: CASSFIDREGETQYF
cdr3_nt: TGTGCCAGCAGTTTTATCGACAGGGAGGGAGAGACCCAGTACTTC
d_call: -
v_call: TRBV12-3/TRBV12-4
j_call: TRBJ2-5
clone_size: -

cdr3_aa: CASSLISGGYNEQFF
cdr3_nt: TGTGCCAGCAGCCTTATTAGCGGGGGCTACAATGAGCAGTTCTTC
d_call: TRBD2
v_call: TRBV6-6
j_call: TRBJ2-1
clone_size: few